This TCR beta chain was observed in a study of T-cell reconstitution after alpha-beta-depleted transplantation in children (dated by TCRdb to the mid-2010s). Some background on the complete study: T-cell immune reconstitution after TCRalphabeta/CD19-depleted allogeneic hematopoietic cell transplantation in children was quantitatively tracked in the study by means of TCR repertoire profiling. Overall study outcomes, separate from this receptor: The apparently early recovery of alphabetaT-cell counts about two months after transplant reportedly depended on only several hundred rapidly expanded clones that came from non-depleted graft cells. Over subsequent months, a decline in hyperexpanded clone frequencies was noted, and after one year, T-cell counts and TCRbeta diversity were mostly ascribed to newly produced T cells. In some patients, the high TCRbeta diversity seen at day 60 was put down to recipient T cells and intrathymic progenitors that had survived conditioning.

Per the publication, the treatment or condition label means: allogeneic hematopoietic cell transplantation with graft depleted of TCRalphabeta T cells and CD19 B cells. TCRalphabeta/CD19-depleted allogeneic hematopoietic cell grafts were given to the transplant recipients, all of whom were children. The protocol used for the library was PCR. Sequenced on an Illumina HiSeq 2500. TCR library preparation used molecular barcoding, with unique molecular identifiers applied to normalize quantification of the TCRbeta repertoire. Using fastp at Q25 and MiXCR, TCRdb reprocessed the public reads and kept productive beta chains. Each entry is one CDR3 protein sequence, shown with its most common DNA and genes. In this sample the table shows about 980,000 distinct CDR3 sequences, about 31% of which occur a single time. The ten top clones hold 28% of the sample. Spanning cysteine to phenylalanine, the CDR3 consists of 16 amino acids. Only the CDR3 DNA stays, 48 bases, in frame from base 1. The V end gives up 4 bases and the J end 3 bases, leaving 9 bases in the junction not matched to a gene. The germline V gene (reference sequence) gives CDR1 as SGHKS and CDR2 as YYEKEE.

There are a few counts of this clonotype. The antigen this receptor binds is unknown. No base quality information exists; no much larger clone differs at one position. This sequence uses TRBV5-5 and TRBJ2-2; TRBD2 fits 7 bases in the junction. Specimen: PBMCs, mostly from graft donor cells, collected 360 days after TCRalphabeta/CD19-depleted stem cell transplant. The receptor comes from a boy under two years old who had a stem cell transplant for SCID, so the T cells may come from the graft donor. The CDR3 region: CASSHRGDVYTGELFF. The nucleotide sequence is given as TGTGCCAGCAGCCACCGGGGGGATGTGTACACCGGGGAGCTGTTTTTT. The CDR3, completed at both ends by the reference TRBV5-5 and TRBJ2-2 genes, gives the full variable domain DAGVTQSPTHLIKTRGQQVTLRCSPISGHKSVSWYQQVLGQGPQFIFQYYEKEERGRGNFPDRFSARQFPNYSSELNVNALLLGDSALYLCASSHRGDVYTGELFFGEGSRLTVL.